The clone carrying this TCR beta chain came up a few times. The antigen is undetermined. Treatment of the sample: roughly ten-day PBMC culture with coronavirus spike peptide pools or control peptides (ViraFEST assay). IL-2 at 9.5 to 10 IU/ml and peptide pools at 9 to 10 ug/ml were added to PBMCs cultured at 1.5 million to 2 million per well. This specimen comes from a study of vaccination and CD4 T cells after COVID-19. Across the whole study: Vaccination of participants consisted of two doses of either BNT162b2 or mRNA-1273 vaccine. In culture, cells were exposed to overlapping spike peptides from SARS-CoV-2, HCoV-NL63, HCoV-OC43 and HCoV-229E.

Scientists ran DNA taken from cultured CD4+ T cells through the Oncomine TCR Beta short-read assay for sequencing. Each CDR3 protein is one row after TCRdb ran MiXCR on the PCR reads. The sample has around 15,000 distinct CDR3 sequences; roughly half are singletons. With 4 bases clipped from V and 3 bases from J, the junction kept 11 bases outside the gene matches. The CDR3 extends over 16 amino acids. CDR1 is SGHTA, CDR2 FQGTGA, per germline. The sequence was collected from a human donor who had recovered from COVID-19. Specimen: CD4+ T cells from blood, cultured in vitro. The gene calls are TRBV7-3 and TRBJ1-1; TRBD1 aligns across 7 bases. The CDR3 DNA reads TGTGCCAGCAGCTACGCCCGACAGGGCGGCGACACTGAAGCTTTCTTT. As protein: CASSYARQGGDTEAFF. Full variable domain (missing parts from reference TRBV7-3 and TRBJ1-1): GAGVSQTPSNKVTEKGKYVELRCDPISGHTALYWYRQSLGQGPEFLIYFQGTGAADDSGLPNDRFFAVRPEGSVSTLKIQRTERGDSAVYLCASSYARQGGDTEAFFGQGTRLTVV.